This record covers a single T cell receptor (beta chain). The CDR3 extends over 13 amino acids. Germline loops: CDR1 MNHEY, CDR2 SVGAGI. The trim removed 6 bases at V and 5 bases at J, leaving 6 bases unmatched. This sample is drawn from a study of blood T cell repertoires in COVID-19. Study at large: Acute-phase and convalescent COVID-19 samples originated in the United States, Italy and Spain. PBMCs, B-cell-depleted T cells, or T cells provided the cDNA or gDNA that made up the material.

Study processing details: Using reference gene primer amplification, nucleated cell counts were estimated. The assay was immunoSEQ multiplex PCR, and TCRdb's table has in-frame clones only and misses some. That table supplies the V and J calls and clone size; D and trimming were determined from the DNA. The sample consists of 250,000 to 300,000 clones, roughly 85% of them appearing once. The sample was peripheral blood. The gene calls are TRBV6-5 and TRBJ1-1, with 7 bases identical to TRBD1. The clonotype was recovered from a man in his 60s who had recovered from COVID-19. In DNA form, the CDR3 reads TGTGCCAGCAGCTTACAGGGGACGACTGAAGCTTTCTTT. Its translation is CASSLQGTTEAFF.